What follows are 20 T cell receptor beta chains derived from one specimen sequenced in a study of tumor-infiltrating lymphocytes in primary liver carcinoma. They got blood RNA out of unsorted whole blood and also pulled out germline DNA. Using a constant-region primer together with ProtoScript II reverse transcriptase, TCR beta cDNA was made from 500 ng of total RNA. Modified slightly, ARM-PCR produced TCR beta libraries over three nested multiplex PCR rounds. Each of the first two PCR rounds ran roughly 10 cycles with TRBV1-TRBV30 forward and C-beta reverse primers. One entry per CDR3 protein, called by TCRdb with MiXCR from the multiplex PCR reads. The table includes 330,000 or so distinct CDR3 sequences, about 61% detected once. Material: peripheral blood. Every receptor here comes from a man aged 35 to 55 with primary liver carcinoma and hepatitis B virus infection.

As to this clonotype: The conserved phenylalanine or tryptophan normally closing the CDR3 is absent here, so this likely arose from a read error. The chain joins TRBV4-1 to TRBJ1-6; unclear D gene. In germline, CDR1 is MGHRA, CDR2 YSYEKL. The length of the CDR3 is 14 residues. The CDR3 loop is CVSSEVPYNSPLHL. In nucleotides, the CDR3 is TGCGTCAGTAGCGAGGTCCCCTATAATTCACCCCTCCACCTT.

This clonotype showed up many times. The chain employs TRBV4-2 and TRBJ2-7; 10 nucleotides match TRBD2. The CDR3 runs to 15 residues. Germline V gene data show CDR1 as LGHNA and CDR2 as YNFKEQ. V gave up 4 bases and J gave up 3 bases; unmatched junction bases: 6. For the CDR3, the DNA is TGTGCCAGCAGCCCGGAAGCGGGAGGGTTCTACGAGCAGTACTTC. This translates into CASSPEAGGFYEQYF.

About this clonotype itself: At one end, the junction sequence differs from germline, possibly due to a read error. The chain joins TRBV7-9 to TRBJ2-7; D uncertain. This CDR3 has 14 amino acids. The germline V gene has CDR1 SEHNR and CDR2 FQNEAQ (reference sequence). CDR3 bases: TGTGCCAGCAGCCCTCAAGAAGCCCAATACGAGCAGCACTTC. Its protein product is CASSPQEAQYEQHF.

As for this clonotype: A much more abundant neighbour one base away suggests this may be a read error. V gene TRBV6-5 combines with J gene TRBJ1-1; a possible D gene is TRBD1 (6 bases). Trimming removed 6 bases from V and 5 bases from J, with 13 bases in between. Germline V CDR1 and CDR2: MNHEY, SVGAGI. The CDR3 extends over 13 amino acids. CDR3 loop: CASSTWTETEAFF. The CDR3, as DNA: TGTGCCAGCAGCACCTGGACAGAAACTGAAGCTTTCTTT.

The chain carries TRBV28 and TRBJ2-7; D gene ambiguous. The CDR3 consists of 14 residues. V lost 1 base and J lost 0, with 7 bases in between. In germline, CDR1 is MDHEN, CDR2 SYDVKM. CDR3 sequence reads: CASSLSVYSYEQYF. The DNA of the CDR3 is TGTGCCAGCAGTTTATCGGTTTACTCCTACGAGCAGTACTTC.

Remarks on this clonotype: At one end the junction does not follow the germline gene, possibly because of a read error. The chain is built from TRBV4-2 and TRBJ1-2, with D possibly TRBD1 on 5 matching bases. Per germline, CDR1 LGHNA and CDR2 YNFKEQ. The CDR3 has 15 residues. CDR3 nucleotide sequence: TGTGCCACCAGCCAGGGACGCCAAGCTAATTATGGCTACACCTTC. As protein: CATSQGRQANYGYTF.

This chain connects TRBV11-2 to TRBJ2-1; D gene unclear. V lost 1 base and J lost 7, with 14 bases in between. Germline V gene data show CDR1 as SGHAT and CDR2 as FQNNGV. CDR3 length equals 15 residues. CDR3 nucleotides: TGTGCCAGCAGCTTAGTTTCTAACACATATAATGAGCAGTTCTTC. Its protein product is CASSLVSNTYNEQFF.

This clonotype has only one observation. One end of the junction fails to match germline, which may point to a read error. This sequence joins TRBV5-4 and TRBJ2-5; D not certain. The CDR3 is made up of 14 amino acids. Germline CDR1 SGHNT, CDR2 YYREEE (reference sequence). CDR3 sequence: CASSLDSLQEIQYF. The CDR3, as DNA: TGTGCCAGCAGCTTGGACAGCCTCCAAGAGATCCAGTACTTC. Full variable domain (outside the CDR3, taken from reference TRBV5-4 and TRBJ2-5): ETGVTQSPTHLIKTRGQQVTLRCSSQSGHNTVSWYQQALGQGPQFIFQYYREEENGRGNFPPRFSGLQFPNYSSELNVNALELDDSALYLCASSLDSLQEIQYFGPGTRLLVL.

This chain links TRBV12-3 or TRBV12-4 with TRBJ2-7; possible D gene TRBD1, 6 bases. V lost 6 bases and J 7 bases, leaving 19 bases between the germline ends. The CDR3 is 14 residues long. The CDR3 is CASRHTDSTGEQYF. The CDR3 coding sequence is TGTGCCAGCAGGCATACGGACTCCACAGGGGAGCAGTACTTC.

This clonotype occurred many times. This chain joins TRBV12-3 or TRBV12-4 and TRBJ1-6; the D gene is possibly TRBD1 (5 bases). CDR3 length: 13 amino acids. V lost 3 bases, J lost 9 bases, and 9 bases lay in between. The CDR3 DNA follows: TGTGCCAGCAGTTTGGGGGGTAGTTCACCCCTCCACTTT. It yields the protein CASSLGGSSPLHF.

In its sample, this clonotype was seen many times. This chain links TRBV29-1 with TRBJ2-1, with 8 bases fitting TRBD1. The CDR3 sequence is 13 residues long. Germline CDR1 and CDR2: SQVTM and ANQGSEA. Trimming at V came to 5 bases and at J to 7 bases, leaving 7 bases not matched to a gene. The CDR3 loop reads CSVNRGATNEQFF. The CDR3 nucleotides read TGCAGCGTTAACAGGGGGGCTACGAATGAGCAGTTCTTC.

This clonotype was counted at least ten times. The chain employs TRBV29-1 and TRBJ2-7; 7 nucleotides agree with TRBD1. Looked up from germline, CDR1 is SQVTM and CDR2 is ANQGSEA. V shed 6 bases and J 1 base; nucleotides not matched to a gene: 3. The CDR3 totals 12 residues. Written as DNA, the CDR3 is TGCAGCGTCGGGACAGTATCCTACGAGCAGTACTTC. Translating gives CSVGTVSYEQYF.

This clonotype showed up many times. The DNA of the CDR3 is TGTGCCAGCAGTCCCCCGGGAGGGCCTAGCACTGAAGCTTTCTTT. Its translation: CASSPPGGPSTEAFF. V and J are TRBV6-6 and TRBJ1-1, with D unclear. This CDR3 region has 15 residues. From germline, CDR1 is MNHNY and CDR2 SVGAGI (reference sequence). V lost 5 bases, J lost 4 bases, and 17 bases lay in between.

Points on this clonotype: One end of the junction does not line up with germline, which may come from a read error. The J gene is TRBJ2-1, the V gene TRBV28, with 8 bases matching TRBD2. The CDR3 has 12 residues. In germline, CDR1 is MDHEN, CDR2 SYDVKM. The CDR3 bases are TGTGCCAACAGTTTAGCGGGGTATGAGCAGTTCTTC. It codes for CANSLAGYEQFF. Variable domain in full (rest from reference TRBV28 and TRBJ2-1): DVKVTQSSRYLVKRTGEKVFLECVQDMDHENMFWYRQDPGLGLRLIYFSYDVKMKEKGDIPEGYSVSREKKERFSLILESASTNQTSMYLCANSLAGYEQFFGPGTRLTVL.

On this clonotype: One end of the junction is discordant with germline, which a read error may explain. This chain links TRBV11-2 with TRBJ2-5; 8 nucleotides match TRBD2. CDR1 and CDR2 from the germline V gene are SGHAT and FQNNGV. The CDR3 is made up of 13 amino acids. The CDR3 loop reads CAISRSGSETQYF. The CDR3 DNA reads as TGCGCCATCAGCCGAAGCGGGAGTGAGACCCAGTACTTC.

As to this clonotype: One end of the junction varies from germline; a read error may be responsible. This chain uses TRBV11-2 with TRBJ2-2; D not resolved. This CDR3 is built from 12 residues. Looked up from germline, CDR1 is SGHAT and CDR2 is FQNNGV. The CDR3: CAGSLSDGELFF. CDR3 nucleotide sequence: TGTGCCGGCAGCCTGTCGGACGGGGAGCTGTTTTTT.

A word on this clonotype: A much larger clone is a single base away; this may be a read error. This chain joins TRBV10-3 and TRBJ2-1; 12 bases line up with TRBD2. V lost 4 bases, J lost 6 bases, and 7 bases stayed unmatched. The CDR3 covers 16 residues. The germline V gene has CDR1 ENHRY and CDR2 SYGVKD. This CDR3 is CAISGLAGAPCNEQFF. Written as DNA, the CDR3 is TGTGCCATCAGTGGACTAGCGGGAGCTCCCTGCAATGAGCAGTTCTTC.

Concerning this clonotype: Given a much more abundant clone one base away, this may be a read error. This chain connects TRBV12-3 or TRBV12-4 to TRBJ2-1; 7 bases agree with TRBD1. The CDR3 covers 13 residues. The trim removed 10 bases at V and 6 bases at J, leaving 9 bases unmatched. The CDR3 sequence is CANSGTAINEQFF. CDR3 nucleotides: TGTGCCAATTCCGGGACAGCAATCAATGAGCAGTTCTTC.

In the case of this clonotype: Given a much more abundant clone one base away, this may be a read error. This rearrangement joins TRBV6-6 to TRBJ2-7; weak D call: TRBD1 (6 bases). This CDR3 region has 13 residues. CDR1 and CDR2 from the germline V gene are MNHNY and SVGAGI (reference sequence). The CDR3 nucleotides are TGTGCCAGCAGTTACGGGGGCAGCTACAAGCAGTACTTC. Its protein is CASSYGGSYKQYF.

This chain uses TRBV15 with TRBJ2-5; weak D call: TRBD2 (5 bases). Germline CDR1 and CDR2: LNHNV and YYDKDF (reference sequence). This CDR3 comprises 13 residues. Trimming left V 0 bases short and J 7 bases short, with 9 bases between. The CDR3 loop reads CATSRDREGTQYF. The CDR3 bases are TGTGCCACCAGCAGAGATCGCGAGGGGACCCAGTACTTC.